This paragraph covers one T cell receptor beta chain sequence. As yet, its antigen is unknown. Amplification used 60 Vbeta primers and 13 Jbeta primers. Some clones are missing from TCRdb's copy, which holds only in-frame ones; the method was immunoSEQ multiplex PCR. The table lists 130,000 to 150,000 clones, around 78% of them singletons. The data originate from a study of cytomegalovirus exposure and HLA in healthy donors. Study observations and caveats: In terms of immune exposure information, only CMV serostatus was available.

J lost 0 bases, V lost 6 bases, and 0 bases had no gene match. The CDR3 consists of 14 residues. Germline V gives CDR1 MNHEY, CDR2 SMNVEV (reference sequence). Sequencing used PBMCs. The chain recombines TRBV27 with TRBJ2-2; TRBD2 matches 8 bases. The receptor was isolated from a woman between 18 and 29 years old in good health and CMV-seropositive. The DNA of the CDR3 is TGTGCCAGCAGGACTAGCGCGAACACCGGGGAGCTGTTTTTT. Its protein product is CASRTSANTGELFF.